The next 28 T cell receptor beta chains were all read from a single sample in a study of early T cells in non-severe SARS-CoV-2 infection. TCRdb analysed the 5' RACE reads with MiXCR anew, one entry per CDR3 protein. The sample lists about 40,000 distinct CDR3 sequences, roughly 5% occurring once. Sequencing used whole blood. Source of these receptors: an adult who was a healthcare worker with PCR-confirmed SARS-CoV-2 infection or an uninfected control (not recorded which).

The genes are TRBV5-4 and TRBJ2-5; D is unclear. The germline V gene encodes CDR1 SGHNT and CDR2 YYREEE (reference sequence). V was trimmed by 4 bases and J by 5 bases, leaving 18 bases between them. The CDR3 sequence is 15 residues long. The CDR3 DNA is TGTGCCAGCAGCCGTGCAGACCGTCTTGGGGAGACCCAGTACTTC. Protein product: CASSRADRLGETQYF.

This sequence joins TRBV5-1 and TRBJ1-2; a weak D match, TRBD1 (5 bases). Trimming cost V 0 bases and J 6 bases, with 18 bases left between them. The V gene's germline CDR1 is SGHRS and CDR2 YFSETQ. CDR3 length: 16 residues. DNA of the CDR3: TGCGCCAGCAGCTTGGATCTCCGCACCAGGGAGAATGGCTACACCTTC. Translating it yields CASSLDLRTRENGYTF.

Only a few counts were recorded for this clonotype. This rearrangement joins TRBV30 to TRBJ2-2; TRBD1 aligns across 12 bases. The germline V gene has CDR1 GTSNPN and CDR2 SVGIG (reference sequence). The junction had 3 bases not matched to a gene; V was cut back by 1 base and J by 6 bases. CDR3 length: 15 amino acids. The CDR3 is CAWSGRDRGPGELFF. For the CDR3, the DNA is TGTGCCTGGAGTGGACGGGACAGGGGGCCCGGGGAGCTGTTTTTT.

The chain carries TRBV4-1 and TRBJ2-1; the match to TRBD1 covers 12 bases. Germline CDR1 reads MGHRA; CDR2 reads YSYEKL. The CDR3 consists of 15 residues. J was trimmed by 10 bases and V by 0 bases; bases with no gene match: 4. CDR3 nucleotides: TGCGCCAGCAGCCAAGAGGGACAGGGGGCTTGGGAGCAGTTCTTC. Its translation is CASSQEGQGAWEQFF.

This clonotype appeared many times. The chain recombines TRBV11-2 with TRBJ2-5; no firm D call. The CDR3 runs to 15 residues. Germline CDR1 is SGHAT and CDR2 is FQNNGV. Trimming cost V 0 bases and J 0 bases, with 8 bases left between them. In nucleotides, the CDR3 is TGTGCCAGCAGCTTAGATTCCGGGTACCAAGAGACCCAGTACTTC. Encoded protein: CASSLDSGYQETQYF.

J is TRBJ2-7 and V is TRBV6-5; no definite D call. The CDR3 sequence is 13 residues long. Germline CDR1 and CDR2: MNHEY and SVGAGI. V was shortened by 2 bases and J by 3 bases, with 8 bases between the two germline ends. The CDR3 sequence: CASSYAEHYEQYF. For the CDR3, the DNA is TGTGCCAGCAGTTACGCAGAACACTACGAGCAGTACTTC.

The CDR3 is CASSGRDNSYEQYF. DNA for the CDR3: TGTGCCAGCAGTGGTCGGGACAACTCCTACGAGCAGTACTTC. The rearrangement uses TRBV9 and TRBJ2-7, with a weak D call TRBD1 (6 bases). V lost 5 bases to trimming and J lost 0 bases, with 12 bases between them. CDR3 length equals 14 residues. CDR1 and CDR2 from the germline V gene are SGDLS and YYNGEE. The complete variable domain, with remaining parts taken from reference TRBV9 and TRBJ2-7, reads DSGVTQTPKHLITATGQRVTLRCSPRSGDLSVYWYQQSLDQGLQFLIQYYNGEERAKGNILERFSAQQFPDLHSELNLSSLELGDSALYFCASSGRDNSYEQYFGPGTRLTVT.

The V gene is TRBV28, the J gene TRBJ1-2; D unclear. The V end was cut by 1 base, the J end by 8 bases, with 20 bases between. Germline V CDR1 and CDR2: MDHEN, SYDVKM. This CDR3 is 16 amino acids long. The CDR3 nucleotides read TGTGCCAGCAGTTTATCCCGGACGTTCGGGAGGAGAGGCTACACCTTC. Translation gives CASSLSRTFGRRGYTF.

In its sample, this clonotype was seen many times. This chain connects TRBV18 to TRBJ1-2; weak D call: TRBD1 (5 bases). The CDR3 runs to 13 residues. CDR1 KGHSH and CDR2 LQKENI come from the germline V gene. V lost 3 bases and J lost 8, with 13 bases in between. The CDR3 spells CASSPLDGTGYTF. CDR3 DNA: TGTGCCAGCTCACCGTTGGACGGGACGGGCTACACCTTC.

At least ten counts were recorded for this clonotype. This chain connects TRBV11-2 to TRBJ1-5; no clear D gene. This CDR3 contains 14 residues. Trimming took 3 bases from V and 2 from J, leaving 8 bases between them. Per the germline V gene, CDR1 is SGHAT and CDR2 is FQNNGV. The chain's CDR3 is CASSFGDGNQPQHF. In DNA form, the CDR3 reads TGTGCCAGCAGCTTTGGCGATGGCAATCAGCCCCAGCATTTT.

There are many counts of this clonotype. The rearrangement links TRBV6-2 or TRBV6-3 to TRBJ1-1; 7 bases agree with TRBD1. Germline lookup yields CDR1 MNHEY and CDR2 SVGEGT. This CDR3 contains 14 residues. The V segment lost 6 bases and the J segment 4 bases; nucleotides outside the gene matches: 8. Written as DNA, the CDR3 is TGTGCCAGCAGATTGACAGGGTTGGTCACTGAAGCTTTCTTT. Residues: CASRLTGLVTEAFF.

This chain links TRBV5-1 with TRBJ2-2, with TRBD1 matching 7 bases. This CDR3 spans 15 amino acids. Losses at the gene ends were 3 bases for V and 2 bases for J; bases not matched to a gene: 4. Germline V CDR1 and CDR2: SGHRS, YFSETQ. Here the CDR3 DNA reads TGCGCCAGCAGCTGGGACAGTGTAAACACCGGGGAGCTGTTTTTT. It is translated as CASSWDSVNTGELFF.

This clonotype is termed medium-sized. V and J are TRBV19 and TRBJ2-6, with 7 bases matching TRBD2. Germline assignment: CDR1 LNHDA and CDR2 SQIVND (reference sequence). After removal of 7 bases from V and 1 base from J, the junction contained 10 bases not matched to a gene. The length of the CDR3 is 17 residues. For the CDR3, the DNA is TGTGCCAGTATTCCCTTAGCGGGCCCTTCTGGGGCCAACGTCCTGACTTTC. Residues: CASIPLAGPSGANVLTF.

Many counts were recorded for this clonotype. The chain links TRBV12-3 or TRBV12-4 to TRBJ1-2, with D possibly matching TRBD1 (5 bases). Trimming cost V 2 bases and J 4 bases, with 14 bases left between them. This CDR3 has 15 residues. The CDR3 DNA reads TGTGCCAGCAGTTTACGGCAGGGCGGTATCTATGGCTACACCTTC. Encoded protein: CASSLRQGGIYGYTF.

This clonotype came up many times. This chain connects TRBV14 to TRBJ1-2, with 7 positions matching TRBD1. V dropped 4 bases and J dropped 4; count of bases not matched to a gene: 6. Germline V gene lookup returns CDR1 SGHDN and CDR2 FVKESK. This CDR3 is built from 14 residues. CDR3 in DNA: TGTGCCAGCAGCCCGGGACAGAACCTCTATGGCTACACCTTC. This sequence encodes CASSPGQNLYGYTF. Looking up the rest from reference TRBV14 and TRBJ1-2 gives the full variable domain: EAGVTQFPSHSVIEKGQTVTLRCDPISGHDNLYWYRRVMGKEIKFLLHFVKESKQDESGMPNNRFLAERTGGTYSTLKVQPAELEDSGVYFCASSPGQNLYGYTFGSGTRLTVV.

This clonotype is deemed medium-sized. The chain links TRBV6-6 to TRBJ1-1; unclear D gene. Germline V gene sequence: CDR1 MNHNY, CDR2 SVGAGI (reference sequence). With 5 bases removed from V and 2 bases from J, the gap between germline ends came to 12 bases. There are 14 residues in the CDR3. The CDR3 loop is CASSPLEGNTEAFF. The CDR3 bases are TGTGCCAGCAGTCCGTTAGAGGGCAACACTGAAGCTTTCTTT.

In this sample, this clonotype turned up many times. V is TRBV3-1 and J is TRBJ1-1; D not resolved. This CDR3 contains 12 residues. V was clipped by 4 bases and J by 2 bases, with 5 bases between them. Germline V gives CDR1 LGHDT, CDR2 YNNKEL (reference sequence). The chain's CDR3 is CASSLSNTEAFF. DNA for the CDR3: TGTGCCAGCAGCCTTTCTAACACTGAAGCTTTCTTT.

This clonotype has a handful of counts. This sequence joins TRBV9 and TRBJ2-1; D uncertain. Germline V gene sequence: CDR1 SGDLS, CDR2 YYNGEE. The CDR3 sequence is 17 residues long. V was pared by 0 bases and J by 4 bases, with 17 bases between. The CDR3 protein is CASSVATGHLKYNEQFF. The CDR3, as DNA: TGTGCCAGCAGCGTAGCTACTGGGCACCTCAAATACAATGAGCAGTTCTTC.

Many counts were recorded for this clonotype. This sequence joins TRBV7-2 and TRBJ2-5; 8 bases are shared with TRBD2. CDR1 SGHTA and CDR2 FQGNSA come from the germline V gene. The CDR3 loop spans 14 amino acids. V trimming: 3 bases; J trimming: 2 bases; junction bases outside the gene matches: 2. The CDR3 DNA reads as TGTGCCAGCAGCTTGACGGGGGGGCAAGAGACCCAGTACTTC. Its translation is CASSLTGGQETQYF.

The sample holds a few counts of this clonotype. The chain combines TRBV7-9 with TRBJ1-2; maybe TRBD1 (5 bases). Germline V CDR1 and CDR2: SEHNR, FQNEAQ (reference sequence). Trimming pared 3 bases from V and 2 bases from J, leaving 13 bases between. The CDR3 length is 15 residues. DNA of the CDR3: TGTGCCAGCAGCTTTGCCGGGGCCAACAACTATGGCTACACCTTC. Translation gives CASSFAGANNYGYTF.

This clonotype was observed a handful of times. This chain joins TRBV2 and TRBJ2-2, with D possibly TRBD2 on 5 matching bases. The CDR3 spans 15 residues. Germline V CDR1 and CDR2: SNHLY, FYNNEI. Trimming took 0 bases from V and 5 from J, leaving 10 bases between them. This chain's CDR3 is CASSEANRGTGELFF. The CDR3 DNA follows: TGTGCCAGCAGTGAAGCGAACCGGGGAACCGGGGAGCTGTTTTTT. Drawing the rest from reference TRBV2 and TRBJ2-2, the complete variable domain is EPEVTQTPSHQVTQMGQEVILRCVPISNHLYFYWYRQILGQKVEFLVSFYNNEISEKSEIFDDQFSVERPDGSNFTLKIRSTKLEDSAMYFCASSEANRGTGELFFGEGSRLTVL.

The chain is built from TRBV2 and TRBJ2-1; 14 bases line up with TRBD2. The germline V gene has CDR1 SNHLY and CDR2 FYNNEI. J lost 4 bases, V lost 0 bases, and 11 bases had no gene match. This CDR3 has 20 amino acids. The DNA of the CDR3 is TGTGCCAGCAGTGAAGCGCGGGGACTAGCGGGAGCCTGGGCGTACAATGAGCAGTTCTTC. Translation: CASSEARGLAGAWAYNEQFF.

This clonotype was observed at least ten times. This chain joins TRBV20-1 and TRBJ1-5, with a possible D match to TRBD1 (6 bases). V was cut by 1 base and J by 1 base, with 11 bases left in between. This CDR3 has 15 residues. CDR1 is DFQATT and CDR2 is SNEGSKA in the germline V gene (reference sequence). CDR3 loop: CSARVPGVSNQPQHF. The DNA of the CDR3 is TGCAGTGCTAGAGTGCCAGGGGTGAGCAATCAGCCCCAGCATTTT.

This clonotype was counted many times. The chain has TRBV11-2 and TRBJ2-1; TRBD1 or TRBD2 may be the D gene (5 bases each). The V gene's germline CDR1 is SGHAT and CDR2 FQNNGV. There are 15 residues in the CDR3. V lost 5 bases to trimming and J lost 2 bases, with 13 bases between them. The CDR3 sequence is CASSTGTPTYNEQFF. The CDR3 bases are TGTGCCAGCAGCACCGGGACGCCAACCTACAATGAGCAGTTCTTC. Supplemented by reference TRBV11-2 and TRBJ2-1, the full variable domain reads EAGVAQSPRYKIIEKRQSVAFWCNPISGHATLYWYQQILGQGPKLLIQFQNNGVVDDSQLPKDRFSAERLKGVDSTLKIQPAKLEDSAVYLCASSTGTPTYNEQFFGPGTRLTVL.

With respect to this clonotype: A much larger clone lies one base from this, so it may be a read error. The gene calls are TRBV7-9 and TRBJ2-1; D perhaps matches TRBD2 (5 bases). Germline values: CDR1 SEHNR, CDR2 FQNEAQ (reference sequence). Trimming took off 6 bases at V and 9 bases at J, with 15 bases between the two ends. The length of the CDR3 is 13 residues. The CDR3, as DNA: TGTGCCAGCAGTGAGGGAGCGAACAGTGAGCAGTTCTTC. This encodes CASSEGANSEQFF.

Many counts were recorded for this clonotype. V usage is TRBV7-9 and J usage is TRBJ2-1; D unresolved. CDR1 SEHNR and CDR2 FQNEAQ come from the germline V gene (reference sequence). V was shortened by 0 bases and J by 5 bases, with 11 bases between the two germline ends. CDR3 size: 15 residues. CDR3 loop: CASSLAGIINNEQFF. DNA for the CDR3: TGTGCCAGCAGCTTAGCAGGGATAATTAACAATGAGCAGTTCTTC.

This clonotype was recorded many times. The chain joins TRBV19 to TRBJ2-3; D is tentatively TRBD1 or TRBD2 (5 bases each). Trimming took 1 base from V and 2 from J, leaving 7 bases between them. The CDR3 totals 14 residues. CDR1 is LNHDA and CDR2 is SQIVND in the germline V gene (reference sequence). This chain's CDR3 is CASSIAGPTDTQYF. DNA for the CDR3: TGTGCCAGTAGTATAGCGGGACCCACAGATACGCAGTATTTT.

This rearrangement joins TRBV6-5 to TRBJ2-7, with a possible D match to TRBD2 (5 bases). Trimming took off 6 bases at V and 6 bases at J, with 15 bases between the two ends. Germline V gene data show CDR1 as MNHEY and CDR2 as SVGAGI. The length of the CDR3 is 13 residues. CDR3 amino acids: CASSAQLVSEQYF. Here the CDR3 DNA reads TGTGCCAGCAGCGCCCAACTAGTCTCCGAGCAGTACTTC.